These 24 T cell receptor beta chains came from one sample sequenced in a study of T cells after posttransplantation cyclophosphamide. Sequencing was performed with immunoSEQ multiplex PCR; in TCRdb, only in-frame clones are kept and a portion is missing. The sample has some 13,000 clones, roughly 71% seen once; the top ten hold approximately 1.2%. The sample consisted of memory CD4+ T cells sorted from PBMCs. All receptors derive from a man in his fifties or sixties.

The chain carries TRBV6-1 and TRBJ1-1; 10 positions agree with TRBD1. This CDR3 has 13 amino acids. J gave up 10 bases and V 4 bases, and 6 bases lay outside the gene matches. The germline CDR1 and CDR2 sequences are MNHNS and SASEGT. This CDR3 is CASSGQGAGVAFF. CDR3 coding DNA: TGTGCCAGCAGTGGACAGGGGGCAGGTGTAGCTTTCTTT.

A few counts support this clone. V and J are TRBV25-1 and TRBJ1-4; D may be TRBD1 (5 bases). In germline, CDR1 is MGHDK, CDR2 SYGVNS. Trimming took off 2 bases at V and 8 bases at J, with 18 bases between the two ends. This CDR3 has 16 amino acids. DNA of the CDR3: TGTGCCAGCAGTGAAATAGCAGGGATTGGGTGGGAAAAACTGTTTTTT. This translates into CASSEIAGIGWEKLFF.

This chain links TRBV9 with TRBJ1-2, with a weak D call TRBD1 (5 bases). Trimming took off 0 bases at V and 8 bases at J, with 11 bases between the two ends. This CDR3 is 13 amino acids long. CDR1 and CDR2 from the germline V gene are SGDLS and YYNGEE. The CDR3 sequence: CASSVVQGGGYTF. In DNA, the CDR3 is TGTGCCAGCAGCGTAGTCCAGGGTGGCGGCTACACCTTC.

CDR3: CASSQPILAGDYNEQFF. The CDR3 DNA sequence: TGCGCCAGCAGCCAACCCATTCTAGCGGGGGACTACAATGAGCAGTTCTTC. The chain employs TRBV4-1 and TRBJ2-1; 10 bases fit TRBD2. Germline CDR1 MGHRA, CDR2 YSYEKL. The J segment lost 3 bases and the V segment lost 2 bases, leaving 7 bases of the junction unmatched. The CDR3 covers 17 residues.

V and J are TRBV2 and TRBJ1-1; D gene uncertain. With 4 bases removed from V and 4 bases from J, the gap between germline ends came to 10 bases. The V gene's germline CDR1 is SNHLY and CDR2 FYNNEI. The CDR3 totals 13 residues. The CDR3 DNA reads as TGTGCCAGCAGTGTCGGGGTTAGCACTGAAGCTTTCTTT. Its translation is CASSVGVSTEAFF.

The chain carries TRBV29-1 and TRBJ2-1; 13 bases are shared with TRBD2. The length of the CDR3 is 13 residues. Germline V lookup: CDR1 SQVTM, CDR2 ANQGSEA. The ends lost 7 bases at V and 10 bases at J; junction bases unmatched: 7. The chain's CDR3 is CSGGLAGALEQFF. DNA for the CDR3: TGCAGCGGAGGACTAGCGGGAGCATTAGAGCAGTTCTTC.

V gene TRBV6-5 combines with J gene TRBJ2-3, with D possibly matching TRBD1 (5 bases). Trimming pared 6 bases from V and 2 bases from J, leaving 12 bases between. Germline lookup yields CDR1 MNHEY and CDR2 SVGAGI. The CDR3 runs 14 residues. CDR3 nucleotide sequence: TGTGCCAGCAGGAGGACATTAGCCACAGATACGCAGTATTTT. This codes for CASRRTLATDTQYF.

The CDR3 reads CASSLQGVDEKLFF. In DNA form, the CDR3 reads TGCGCCAGCAGCTTACAGGGGGTTGACGAAAAACTGTTTTTT. The V and J genes are TRBV5-1 and TRBJ1-4; 8 bases are a match to TRBD1. This CDR3 region has 14 residues. J was trimmed by 8 bases and V by 2 bases; bases with no gene match: 5. Germline CDR1 SGHRS, CDR2 YFSETQ.

In its sample, this clone ranks as medium-sized. The chain has TRBV7-2 and TRBJ1-2; no reliable D call. The germline V gene encodes CDR1 SGHTA and CDR2 FQGNSA. V lost 5 bases and J lost 8, with 12 bases in between. The CDR3 totals 12 residues. DNA for the CDR3: TGTGCCAGCAGCCCGAGAATTCCAGGCTACACCTTC. Encoded protein: CASSPRIPGYTF.

The CDR3 here is CASSREGGSYEQYF. Here the CDR3 DNA reads TGTGCCAGCAGCCGGGAGGGGGGCTCCTACGAGCAGTACTTC. V gene TRBV5-4 combines with J gene TRBJ2-7; 8 nucleotides agree with TRBD2. Germline V lookup: CDR1 SGHNT, CDR2 YYREEE (reference sequence). The CDR3 is 14 amino acids. V gave up 4 bases and J gave up 0 bases; unmatched junction bases: 3.

The chain combines TRBV7-9 with TRBJ2-2; weak D call: TRBD2 (5 bases). The CDR3 covers 16 residues. Germline V gives CDR1 SEHNR, CDR2 FQNEAQ (reference sequence). With 5 bases removed from V and 1 base from J, the gap between germline ends came to 14 bases. For the CDR3, the DNA is TGTGCCAGCAGCCTACCAGGCGGACTGAACACCGGGGAGCTGTTTTTT. Protein product: CASSLPGGLNTGELFF.

The chain couples TRBV5-6 to TRBJ1-6; the D is unclear. CDR1 is SGHDT and CDR2 is YYEEEE in the germline V gene. Trimming shortened V by 0 bases and J by 14 bases, and 12 bases separated the two germline ends. The CDR3 covers 13 residues. The CDR3: CASSLGRYSSLHF. CDR3 sequence (DNA): TGTGCCAGCAGCTTGGGGCGGTACTCTTCCCTCCACTTT.

The rearrangement links TRBV14 to TRBJ2-1; 7 nucleotides line up with TRBD2. V shed 4 bases, J shed 9 bases, and the junction held 12 bases outside the gene matches. The CDR3 is made up of 15 amino acids. From germline, CDR1 is SGHDN and CDR2 FVKESK. CDR3 amino acids: CASSRLGGTVSEQFF. The CDR3 DNA sequence: TGTGCCAGCAGCCGATTGGGGGGGACGGTCTCTGAGCAGTTCTTC.

The V call is TRBV5-1, the J call TRBJ1-4; 7 nucleotides match TRBD1. The CDR3 totals 15 residues. Germline assignment: CDR1 SGHRS and CDR2 YFSETQ. J lost 3 bases, V lost 1 base, and 3 bases had no gene match. In nucleotides, the CDR3 is TGCGCCAGCAGCTTGACCGGGACAGCTAATGAAAAACTGTTTTTT. As protein: CASSLTGTANEKLFF.

The chain recombines TRBV5-1 with TRBJ2-7; unclear D gene. The germline V gene encodes CDR1 SGHRS and CDR2 YFSETQ. The CDR3 covers 13 residues. V was trimmed by 0 bases and J by 3 bases, leaving 7 bases between them. The CDR3 region has the DNA TGCGCCAGCAGCTTGGGACTGGGCTACGAGCAGTACTTC. The encoded protein is CASSLGLGYEQYF. Complete variable domain (other parts from reference TRBV5-1 and TRBJ2-7): KAGVTQTPRYLIKTRGQQVTLSCSPISGHRSVSWYQQTPGQGLQFLFEYFSETQRNKGNFPGRFSGRQFSNSRSEMNVSTLELGDSALYLCASSLGLGYEQYFGPGTRLTVT.

V usage is TRBV6-4 and J usage is TRBJ1-1; D not resolved. Per the germline V gene, CDR1 is MRHNA and CDR2 is SNTAGT. V was pared by 6 bases and J by 5 bases, with 16 bases between. The CDR3 runs to 14 residues. The CDR3 coding sequence is TGTGCCAGCAGCCCCTTCGGGAAGCCAACTGAAGCTTTCTTT. Its translation: CASSPFGKPTEAFF.

The chain couples TRBV5-4 to TRBJ2-2; possible D gene TRBD2, 5 bases. Deletions cut 3 bases from V and 0 bases from J, with 9 bases between. Germline values: CDR1 SGHNT, CDR2 YYREEE (reference sequence). This CDR3 contains 15 residues. CDR3 residues: CASSSEVANTGELFF. The CDR3 coding sequence is TGTGCCAGCAGCTCGGAGGTAGCGAACACCGGGGAGCTGTTTTTT.

V gene TRBV19 combines with J gene TRBJ1-3, with D uncertain. The CDR3 has 14 residues. Trimming removed 7 bases at V and 0 bases at J, with 10 bases between. Germline V CDR1 and CDR2: LNHDA, SQIVND (reference sequence). CDR3 protein: CASIPTFSGNTIYF. The CDR3 region has the DNA TGTGCCAGTATTCCTACCTTCTCTGGAAACACCATATATTTT.

This clone was recorded a few times. This chain uses TRBV10-3 with TRBJ1-2; TRBD1 matches at 7 bases. With 6 bases clipped from V and 4 bases from J, the junction kept 8 bases outside the gene matches. Looked up from germline, CDR1 is ENHRY and CDR2 is SYGVKD. The CDR3 spans 14 residues. For the CDR3, the DNA is TGTGCCATCAGGGAGACAGGGAGCGTCTATGGCTACACCTTC. Translated: CAIRETGSVYGYTF.

The chain combines TRBV11-3 with TRBJ2-7; TRBD1 aligns across 7 bases. CDR1 is SGHNT and CDR2 is YENEEA in the germline V gene. J was trimmed by 2 bases and V by 3 bases; bases with no gene match: 7. This CDR3 has 15 residues. The CDR3 DNA sequence: TGTGCCAGCAGCTTGATACAGGGGATCGCCTACGAGCAGTACTTC. Translation: CASSLIQGIAYEQYF.

The chain combines TRBV5-3 with TRBJ1-2; 7 positions agree with TRBD1. TRBV5-3 is an ORF for which the function is uncertain. The length of the CDR3 is 19 residues. Losses at the gene ends were 1 base for V and 6 bases for J; bases not matched to a gene: 21. The CDR3 DNA reads as TGTGCCAGAAGCTTGACACAGGGCGACCCGACAGGGATCGGAGATGGCTACACCTTC. Encoded protein: CARSLTQGDPTGIGDGYTF.

V gene TRBV25-1 combines with J gene TRBJ2-1, with 7 bases identical to TRBD2. The trim removed 1 base at V and 7 bases at J, leaving 1 base unmatched. Per germline, CDR1 MGHDK and CDR2 SYGVNS. The CDR3 contains 13 residues. Here the CDR3 reads CASSELGGNEQFF. In nucleotides, the CDR3 is TGTGCCAGCAGTGAATTGGGAGGGAATGAGCAGTTCTTC.

This clone was seen just once. The chain has TRBV27 and TRBJ2-3; D might be TRBD2 (5 bases). Germline V gene data show CDR1 as MNHEY and CDR2 as SMNVEV (reference sequence). V was clipped by 3 bases and J by 2 bases, with 24 bases between them. The CDR3 is 19 residues long. CDR3 nucleotides: TGTGCCAGCAGTTTGGAGGACGGGCCAAACCCGAACTACACAGATACGCAGTATTTT. This translates into CASSLEDGPNPNYTDTQYF.

This clone was counted a single time. This chain joins TRBV7-8 and TRBJ2-7; 12 bases fit TRBD2. Germline loops: CDR1 SGHVS, CDR2 FQNEAQ. The ends lost 0 bases at V and 3 bases at J; junction bases unmatched: 0. The CDR3 runs 15 residues. The CDR3 bases are TGTGCCAGCAGCTTAGCGACTAGCGGGAGCTACGAGCAGTACTTC. This translates into CASSLATSGSYEQYF.